This entry features one TCR beta chain sequence. This entry belongs to a study of blood T cell repertoires in COVID-19. For the study at large: Acute and convalescent COVID-19 samples came from the United States, Italy and Spain. PBMCs, B-cell-depleted T cells, or T cells provided the cDNA or gDNA that made up the material.

Methods used by the authors: From reference gene primer amplification, estimates of nucleated cell counts were derived. Produced via immunoSEQ multiplex PCR; TCRdb's table is partial and in-frame only. That table supplies the V and J calls and clone size; D and trimming were determined from the DNA. In the table there are several thousand clones, around 90% of which are singletons. This TCR was sampled from a human donor in a cohort sampled during active COVID-19. The sample comprised peripheral blood.

In DNA, the CDR3 is TGTGCCAGCAGCTTACGGGACAGGGCCTACGAGCAGTACTTC. This codes for CASSLRDRAYEQYF. The J gene is TRBJ2-7, the V gene TRBV7-8; 9 positions agree with TRBD1. Germline lookup yields CDR1 SGHVS and CDR2 FQNEAQ. The ends lost 2 bases at V and 2 bases at J; junction bases unmatched: 1. The CDR3 runs to 14 residues.